This T cell receptor beta chain was found in a study of T cells in Graves' hyperthyroidism and ophthalmopathy. V was clipped by 1 base and J by 2 bases; unmatched bases: 4. The CDR3 sequence is 16 residues long. Germline V CDR1 and CDR2: SGHAT, FQNNGV. TCR beta CDR3 sequences were amplified from RNA transcripts. The HTBI primer set was used in a first-round RT-PCR of the TCR CDR3. Each CDR3 protein is one row after TCRdb ran MiXCR on the multiplex PCR reads. The sample holds around 500,000 distinct CDR3 sequences, approximately 23% seen once. Together with thyroid ultrasound, orbital computed tomography, serum thyroxine and TRAb, clinical symptoms were used for diagnoses. PBMCs were derived from approximately 10 ml fresh peripheral blood. This clonotype was picked up many times.

The sequence was obtained from a woman aged 70-85 years with Graves' ophthalmopathy. The gene calls are TRBV11-2 and TRBJ2-1, with 8 nucleotides matching TRBD2. The sample consisted of blood. CDR3 amino acids: CASSLVTGGPYNEQFF. For the CDR3, the DNA is TGTGCCAGCAGCTTAGTTACGGGAGGGCCCTACAATGAGCAGTTCTTC.